This is a list of T cell receptor beta chains from one sample in a study of T cells in Graves' hyperthyroidism and ophthalmopathy. TCRdb used MiXCR to reprocess the multiplex PCR reads, holding one entry per CDR3 protein. The sample holds some 460,000 distinct CDR3 sequences, less than 20% seen once. Material: blood. All receptors come from a woman aged 18-30 years with Graves' hyperthyroidism. CDR3s leave out the opening cysteine and the closing phenylalanine or tryptophan. D genes are given only for firm matches.

v_call d_call cdr3_aa
TRBV6-1 - ASSSGTWRETQY
TRBV20-1 - SARDPRQAGSYEQY
TRBV18 TRBD2 ASSQLAGFTDTQY
TRBV12-3/TRBV12-4 - ASSLASLGYT
TRBV6-1 TRBD2 ASSSVLAGGEQY
TRBV20-1 - SASGAWDDAF
TRBV15 - ATSRDYGETGELF
TRBV20-1 TRBD1 SARVPRQGAEAF
TRBV3-1 - ASSQGTYSYNEQF
TRBV7-2 TRBD1 ASSLKGAGQFVYGYT
TRBV6-1 - ASSPTLGGLSDTQY